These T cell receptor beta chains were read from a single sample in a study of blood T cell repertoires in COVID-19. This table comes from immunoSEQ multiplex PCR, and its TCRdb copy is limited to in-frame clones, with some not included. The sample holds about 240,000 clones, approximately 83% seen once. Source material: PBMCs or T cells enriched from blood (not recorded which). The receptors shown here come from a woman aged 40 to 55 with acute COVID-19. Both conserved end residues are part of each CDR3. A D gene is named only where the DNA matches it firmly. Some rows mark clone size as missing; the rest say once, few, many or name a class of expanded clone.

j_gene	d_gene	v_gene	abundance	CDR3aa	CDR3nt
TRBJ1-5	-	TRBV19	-	CASSRGGRFNQPQHF	TGTGCCAGTAGTAGAGGGGGTAGGTTTAATCAGCCCCAGCATTTT
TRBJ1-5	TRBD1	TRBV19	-	CASSISDRGFGQPQHF	TGTGCCAGTAGTATTTCCGACAGGGGATTCGGTCAGCCCCAGCATTTT
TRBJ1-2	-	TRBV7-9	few	CASSQTQGGVVYGYTF	TGTGCCAGCAGCCAAACGCAAGGGGGGGTTGTCTATGGCTACACCTTC
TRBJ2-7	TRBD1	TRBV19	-	CASSIDVRGLPYEQYF	TGTGCCAGTAGTATAGATGTAAGGGGGCTACCCTACGAGCAGTACTTC
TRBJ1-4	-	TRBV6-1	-	CASSEGPSGNEKLFF	TGTGCCAGCAGTGAAGGACCTTCGGGTAATGAAAAACTGTTTTTT
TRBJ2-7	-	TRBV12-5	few	CASGLDTYEQYF	TGTGCTAGTGGTTTGGATACCTACGAGCAGTACTTC
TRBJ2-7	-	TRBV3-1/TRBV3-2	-	CASSQSQGRTEQYF	TGTGCCAGCAGCCAATCTCAGGGGCGAACTGAGCAGTACTTC
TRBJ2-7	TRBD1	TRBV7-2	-	CASSYGQGGPYEQYF	TGTGCCAGCAGCTATGGACAGGGGGGCCCCTACGAGCAGTACTTC
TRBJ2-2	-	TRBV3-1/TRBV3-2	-	CASSHLNTGELFF	TGTGCCAGCAGCCACCTTAACACCGGGGAGCTGTTTTTT
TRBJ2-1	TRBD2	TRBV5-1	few	CASSLGLAGNNEQFF	TGCGCCAGCAGCTTGGGGCTAGCGGGAAACAATGAGCAGTTCTTC
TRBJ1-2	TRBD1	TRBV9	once	CASSPAAGGYGYTF	TGTGCCAGCAGCCCCGCGGCAGGGGGGTATGGCTACACCTTC
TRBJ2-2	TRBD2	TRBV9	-	CASSVAPSGRATGELFF	TGTGCCAGCAGCGTAGCCCCTAGCGGGAGGGCCACCGGGGAGCTGTTTTTT
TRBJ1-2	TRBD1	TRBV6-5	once	CASIGQGARGYTF	TGTGCCAGCATCGGACAGGGGGCCCGCGGCTACACCTTC
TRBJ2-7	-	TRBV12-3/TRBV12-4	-	CASSLTLYEQYF	TGTGCCAGCAGTTTGACACTTTACGAGCAGTACTTC
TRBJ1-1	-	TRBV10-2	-	CASKATGNTEAFF	TGCGCCAGCAAAGCGACAGGGAACACTGAAGCTTTCTTT
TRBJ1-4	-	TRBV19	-	CASSREGGNEKLFF	TGTGCCAGTAGTAGGGAGGGTGGGAATGAAAAACTGTTTTTT
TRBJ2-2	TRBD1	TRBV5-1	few	CASSTTGGLDTGELFF	TGCGCCAGCAGCACCACAGGGGGCTTGGACACCGGGGAGCTGTTTTTT
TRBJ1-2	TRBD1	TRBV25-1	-	CASSISAGTGKNGYTF	TGTGCCAGCTCCATCTCCGCCGGGACAGGGAAAAATGGCTACACCTTC
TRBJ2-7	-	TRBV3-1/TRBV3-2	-	CASSPTSTYEQYF	TGTGCCAGCAGCCCTACTAGTACCTACGAGCAGTACTTC
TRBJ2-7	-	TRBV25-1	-	CASSDRGQQTSYEQYF	TGTGCCAGCAGTGACCGAGGACAGCAGACCTCCTACGAGCAGTACTTC
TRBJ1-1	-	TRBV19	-	CASSIEAGLNTEAFF	TGTGCCAGTAGTATAGAGGCGGGCCTGAACACTGAAGCTTTCTTT
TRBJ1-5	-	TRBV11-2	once	CASSLVRVANQPQHF	TGTGCCAGCAGCTTAGTTCGGGTGGCCAATCAGCCCCAGCATTTT
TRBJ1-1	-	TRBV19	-	CASVLGQTNTEAFF	TGTGCCAGCGTGCTCGGACAAACTAACACTGAAGCTTTCTTT
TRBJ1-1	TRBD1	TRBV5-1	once	CASSLDIGGQGSEAFF	TGCGCCAGCAGCTTGGATATCGGGGGACAGGGATCTGAAGCTTTCTTT
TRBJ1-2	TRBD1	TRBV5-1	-	CASSLDLTGVVSYTF	TGCGCCAGCAGCTTAGACCTTACAGGGGTAGTAAGCTACACCTTC
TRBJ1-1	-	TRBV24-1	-	CATSDFQGNTEAFF	TGTGCCACCAGTGATTTCCAGGGGAACACTGAAGCTTTCTTT
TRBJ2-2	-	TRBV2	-	CASSFYGGPPTGELFF	TGTGCCAGCAGTTTCTACGGGGGGCCCCCCACCGGGGAGCTGTTTTTT
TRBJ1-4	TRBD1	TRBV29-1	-	CSARTGNVNGLFF	TGCAGCGCGCGGACAGGGAACGTCAACGGACTGTTTTTT
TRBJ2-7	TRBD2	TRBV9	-	CASSVASGAPYEQYF	TGTGCCAGCAGCGTAGCTAGCGGGGCTCCCTACGAGCAGTACTTC
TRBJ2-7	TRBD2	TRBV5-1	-	CASSLAFSGSSTYEQYF	TGCGCCAGCAGCTTGGCCTTTAGCGGGAGTAGTACCTACGAGCAGTACTTC
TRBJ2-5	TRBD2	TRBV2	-	CASSEGSGTLETQYF	TGTGCCAGCAGTGAAGGTAGCGGGACACTGGAGACCCAGTACTTC
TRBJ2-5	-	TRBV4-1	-	CASKALGLGETQYF	TGCGCCAGCAAGGCTTTGGGCTTGGGAGAGACCCAGTACTTC
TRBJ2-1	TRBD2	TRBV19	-	CASSIGGGDEQFF	TGTGCCAGTAGTATTGGCGGGGGGGATGAGCAGTTCTTC
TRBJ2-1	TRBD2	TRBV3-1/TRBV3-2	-	CASSQDGASGSGEQFF	TGTGCCAGCAGCCAAGATGGAGCTAGCGGGAGCGGTGAGCAGTTCTTC
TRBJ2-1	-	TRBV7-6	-	CASSPGRDWSSYNEQFF	TGTGCCAGCAGCCCGGGGCGGGATTGGTCGTCCTACAATGAGCAGTTCTTC
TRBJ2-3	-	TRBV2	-	CASRAPRTDTQYF	TGTGCCAGCAGGGCCCCCCGCACAGATACGCAGTATTTT
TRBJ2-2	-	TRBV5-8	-	CASSLAGTGELFF	TGTGCCAGCAGCTTGGCAGGAACCGGGGAGCTGTTTTTT
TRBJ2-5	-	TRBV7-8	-	CASRPTRGGETQYF	TGTGCCAGCAGACCCACCAGGGGAGGGGAGACCCAGTACTTC
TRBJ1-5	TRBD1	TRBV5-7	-	CASSEGQGNNQPQHF	TGTGCCAGCAGCGAAGGACAGGGGAACAATCAGCCCCAGCATTTT
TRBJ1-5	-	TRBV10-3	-	CAISGAGKQPQHF	TGTGCCATCAGTGGGGCAGGCAAACAGCCCCAGCATTTT
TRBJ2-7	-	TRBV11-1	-	CASSPSTESSYEQYF	TGTGCCAGCAGCCCCTCCACAGAGAGCTCCTACGAGCAGTACTTC
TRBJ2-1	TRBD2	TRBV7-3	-	CASSLRGGSPNNEQFF	TGTGCCAGCAGCTTAAGGGGGGGTAGCCCAAACAATGAGCAGTTCTTC
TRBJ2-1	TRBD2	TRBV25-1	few	CASSESSGSSYNEQFF	TGTGCCAGCAGTGAATCTAGCGGGAGTTCCTACAATGAGCAGTTCTTC
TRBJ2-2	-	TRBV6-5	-	CASSYSKGGGSGELFF	TGTGCCAGCAGTTACTCTAAAGGGGGGGGAAGCGGGGAGCTGTTTTTT
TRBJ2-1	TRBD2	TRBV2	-	CASAVRSGSFNEQFF	TGTGCCAGCGCCGTGAGAAGCGGGAGCTTCAATGAGCAGTTCTTC
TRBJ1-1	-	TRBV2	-	CASSEAGPKNTEAFF	TGTGCCAGCAGTGAAGCGGGGCCGAAGAACACTGAAGCTTTCTTT
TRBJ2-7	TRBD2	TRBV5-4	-	CASSLGGTSGSHEQYF	TGTGCCAGCAGCTTGGGAGGGACTAGCGGGAGTCACGAGCAGTACTTC
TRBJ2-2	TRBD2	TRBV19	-	CASSSRGSGSGTGELFF	TGTGCCAGTAGTTCTCGAGGTAGCGGGAGTGGCACCGGGGAGCTGTTTTTT
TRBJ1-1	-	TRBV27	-	CASSLSPMNTEAFF	TGTGCCAGCAGTTTATCCCCCATGAACACTGAAGCTTTCTTT
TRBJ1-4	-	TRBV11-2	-	CASSLAGFGEKLFF	TGTGCCAGCAGCTTAGCGGGATTCGGTGAAAAACTGTTTTTT
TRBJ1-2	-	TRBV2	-	CASSEDTPNYGYTF	TGTGCCAGCAGTGAGGACACACCTAACTATGGCTACACCTTC
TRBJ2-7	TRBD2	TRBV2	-	CASSESSGRGYEQYF	TGTGCCAGCAGTGAATCCAGCGGGAGGGGGTACGAGCAGTACTTC
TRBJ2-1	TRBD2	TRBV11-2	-	CASSFRGTSGPYNEQFF	TGTGCCAGCAGCTTCAGGGGGACTAGCGGGCCGTACAATGAGCAGTTCTTC
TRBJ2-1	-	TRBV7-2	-	CASSWSGSDNEQFF	TGTGCCAGCAGCTGGAGCGGATCCGACAATGAGCAGTTCTTC